This entry lists 14 T cell receptor beta chains sequenced from one sample in a study of Ad26.COV2.S vaccination and SARS-CoV-2 variants. TCRdb's table, derived via immunoSEQ multiplex PCR, lists solely in-frame clones and lacks some. The table records about 680,000 clones, 80% to 90% of them present only once. As to treatment: 15 to 20 received Ad26.COV2.S at low or high dose, single or two shots; several received placebo; per-sample allocation not given. Specimen acquisition occurred on day 63 following the initial vaccine or placebo injection. The specimen was peripheral blood, collected in a trial of Ad26.COV2.S vaccine versus placebo. All receptors derive from a person aged 18 to 59 who received the Ad26.COV2.S COVID-19 vaccine or a placebo.

This clone showed up just once. Mismatch with germline at one junction end may stem from a read error. The chain joins TRBV7-7 to TRBJ2-5; TRBD1 is a possible D gene (5 bases). The CDR3 is 15 residues long. Looked up from germline, CDR1 is SSHAT and CDR2 is FNYEAQ (reference sequence). The CDR3 nucleotides read TGTGCTAGCAGCTCGACGACGTGGGGCCGGGAGACCCAGTACTTC. Amino acid sequence: CASSSTTWGRETQYF.

The chain uses TRBV30 and TRBJ2-2, with 8 bases identical to TRBD1. The V and J ends lost 6 bases and 2 bases, in that order; junction bases with no gene match: 8. This CDR3 contains 15 residues. Germline loops: CDR1 GTSNPN, CDR2 SVGIG (reference sequence). As DNA, the CDR3 is TGTGCCTGTACCGGGACAGGAGCTAACACCGGGGAGCTGTTTTTT. It specifies CACTGTGANTGELFF.

The genes are TRBV7-8 and TRBJ1-1; D not certain. There are 14 residues in the CDR3. Germline CDR1 and CDR2: SGHVS and FQNEAQ. V was cut by 5 bases and J by 0 bases, with 10 bases left in between. The CDR3 bases are TGTGCCAGCAGCCCCGTGGTCGTGAACACTGAAGCTTTCTTT. This gives the protein CASSPVVVNTEAFF.

The V call is TRBV6-2 or TRBV6-3, the J call TRBJ2-1; possibly TRBD2 for D (6 bases). The germline V gene has CDR1 MNHEY and CDR2 SVGEGT. Trimming shortened V by 5 bases and J by 6 bases, and 14 bases separated the two germline ends. This CDR3 contains 14 residues. The CDR3 coding sequence is TGTGCCAGCAGTCGGGACTCCTTGGGCAATGAGCAGTTCTTC. This encodes CASSRDSLGNEQFF.

V usage is TRBV27 and J usage is TRBJ2-2, with D possibly being TRBD1 or TRBD2 (5 bases each). V was pared by 3 bases and J by 9 bases, with 11 bases between. The CDR3 has 13 amino acids. In germline, CDR1 is MNHEY, CDR2 SMNVEV (reference sequence). The CDR3 region is CASSFLGTRELFF. The CDR3 DNA reads TGTGCCAGCAGTTTCTTAGGGACCAGGGAGCTGTTTTTT.

Only one count was recorded for this clone. V is TRBV5-1 and J is TRBJ2-2, with no clear D. Per germline, CDR1 SGHRS and CDR2 YFSETQ. The CDR3 runs 12 residues. Trimming cost V 2 bases and J 6 bases, with 5 bases left between them. This CDR3 reads CASSFPAGELFF. CDR3 DNA sequence: TGCGCCAGCAGCTTCCCCGCCGGGGAGCTGTTTTTT.

V usage is TRBV10-3 and J usage is TRBJ2-7, with D uncertain. Trimming took 3 bases from V and 4 from J, leaving 7 bases between them. This CDR3 is 12 amino acids long. CDR1 ENHRY and CDR2 SYGVKD come from the germline V gene. The CDR3 bases are TGTGCCATCAGTGACCAGGATTACGAGCAGTACTTC. Translation gives CAISDQDYEQYF.

The chain carries TRBV11-2 and TRBJ2-3, with 7 bases fitting TRBD2. The germline gives CDR1 SGHAT, CDR2 FQNNGV. CDR3 length equals 17 residues. V lost 2 bases, J lost 5 bases, and 13 bases stayed unmatched. CDR3 region: CASSLWRWTGGGDTQYF. CDR3 DNA: TGTGCCAGCAGCTTATGGAGATGGACGGGAGGTGGAGATACGCAGTATTTT.

This chain links TRBV5-6 with TRBJ1-4; the match to TRBD1 covers 8 bases. J lost 3 bases, V lost 4 bases, and 8 bases had no gene match. CDR1 SGHDT and CDR2 YYEEEE come from the germline V gene. The CDR3 contains 16 residues. The CDR3 region is CASSTTRDRPNEKLFF. The CDR3 DNA is TGTGCCAGCAGCACAACACGGGACAGGCCTAATGAAAAACTGTTTTTT. Full variable domain (rest looked up from reference TRBV5-6 and TRBJ1-4): DAGVTQSPTHLIKTRGQQVTLRCSPKSGHDTVSWYQQALGQGPQFIFQYYEEEERQRGNFPDRFSGHQFPNYSSELNVNALLLGDSALYLCASSTTRDRPNEKLFFGSGTQLSVL.

The gene calls are TRBV19 and TRBJ2-3, with 9 nucleotides matching TRBD2. The germline V gene encodes CDR1 LNHDA and CDR2 SQIVND (reference sequence). Germline trimming cut 4 bases from V and 4 bases from J; bases unmatched to any gene: 3. The CDR3 spans 14 residues. This CDR3 reads CASSSGRVADTQYF. The CDR3 bases are TGTGCCAGTAGTAGCGGGAGGGTCGCAGATACGCAGTATTTT.

V gene TRBV5-4 combines with J gene TRBJ2-7, with D perhaps TRBD1 or TRBD2 (5 bases each). The CDR3 spans 15 residues. Deletions cut 4 bases from V and 3 bases from J, with 17 bases between. Germline V gene data show CDR1 as SGHNT and CDR2 as YYREEE (reference sequence). This CDR3 is CASSAYPRDRYEQYF. The DNA of the CDR3 is TGTGCCAGCAGCGCCTATCCCCGGGACCGCTACGAGCAGTACTTC.

This sequence joins TRBV3-1 (or the pseudogene TRBV3-2) and TRBJ2-2, with D tentatively TRBD1 (5 bases). V was cut by 5 bases and J by 1 base, with 11 bases left in between. The CDR3 is 15 residues long. Germline values: CDR1 LGHDT, CDR2 YNNKEL (reference sequence). The CDR3 loop reads CASSTRVLNTGELFF. The CDR3 DNA is TGTGCCAGCAGCACCAGGGTCCTGAACACCGGGGAGCTGTTTTTT.

The rearrangement uses TRBV3-1 (or the pseudogene TRBV3-2) and TRBJ2-7; 7 bases agree with TRBD1. Per the germline V gene, CDR1 is LGHDT and CDR2 is YNNKEL (reference sequence). Losses at the gene ends were 1 base for V and 3 bases for J; bases not matched to a gene: 12. The CDR3 is 17 amino acids. CDR3 DNA: TGTGCCAGCAGCCAAGTCCCGGACAGGACGAGGGACTACGAGCAGTACTTC. Its protein is CASSQVPDRTRDYEQYF.

The V call is TRBV7-2, the J call TRBJ1-5; TRBD1 agrees at 9 bases. The CDR3 has 15 residues. Losses at the gene ends were 2 bases for V and 11 bases for J; bases not matched to a gene: 10. The germline V gene encodes CDR1 SGHTA and CDR2 FQGNSA. This chain's CDR3 is CASSLNQGQGMAQHF. Here the CDR3 DNA reads TGTGCCAGCAGCTTAAATCAGGGACAGGGCATGGCCCAGCATTTT. Combining the CDR3 with reference TRBV7-2 and TRBJ1-5 gives the whole variable domain GAGVSQSPSNKVTEKGKDVELRCDPISGHTALYWYRQSLGQGLEFLIYFQGNSAPDKSGLPSDRFSAERTGGSVSTLTIQRTQQEDSAVYLCASSLNQGQGMAQHFGDGTRLSIL.